These 8 T cell receptor beta chains share one sample of origin, sequenced in a study of chemoradiotherapy in HPV16-positive cancers. Clones were read by immunoSEQ multiplex PCR, and TCRdb kept only the in-frame ones, dropping some. The profile covers about 15,000 clones, with 60% to 80% appearing a single time and approximately 1.3% taken by the ten largest. Sample collection was performed from a patient who underwent chemoradiotherapy. The receptors originated from a human donor with HPV-associated anogenital cancer.

J is TRBJ1-1 and V is TRBV29-1; D gene ambiguous. CDR1 and CDR2 from the germline V gene are SQVTM and ANQGSEA. V lost 5 bases to trimming and J lost 0 bases, with 10 bases between them. The CDR3 runs to 13 residues. CDR3 protein: CSVMDGMNTEAFF. The CDR3 DNA sequence: TGCAGCGTTATGGACGGCATGAACACTGAAGCTTTCTTT.

This clone was detected only once. The chain links TRBV6-5 to TRBJ1-1, with D unclear. Germline V CDR1 and CDR2: MNHEY, SVGAGI. V gave up 7 bases and J gave up 0 bases, with 9 bases separating them. The CDR3 is made up of 13 amino acids. The CDR3 loop reads CASISDMNTEAFF. In DNA, the CDR3 is TGTGCCAGCATCTCCGACATGAACACTGAAGCTTTCTTT.

This chain joins TRBV7-9 and TRBJ1-1; D gene uncertain. Trimming pared 4 bases from V and 6 bases from J, leaving 12 bases between. CDR3 size: 13 residues. Germline loops: CDR1 SEHNR, CDR2 FQNEAQ (reference sequence). CDR3: CASSSLAAAEAFF. In DNA, the CDR3 is TGTGCCAGCAGCTCCCTCGCCGCTGCTGAAGCTTTCTTT. The full variable domain, with the rest looked up from reference TRBV7-9 and TRBJ1-1, is DTGVSQNPRHKITKRGQNVTFRCDPISEHNRLYWYRQTLGQGPEFLTYFQNEAQLEKSRLLSDRFSAERPKGSFSTLEIQRTEQGDSAMYLCASSSLAAAEAFFGQGTRLTVV.

The J gene is TRBJ1-2, the V gene TRBV28; the D gene is possibly TRBD1 (5 bases). CDR1 and CDR2 from the germline V gene are MDHEN and SYDVKM. Deletions cut 8 bases from V and 6 bases from J, with 16 bases between. The CDR3 has 13 amino acids. The chain's CDR3 is CASSGEGSHGYTF. CDR3 coding DNA: TGTGCCAGCTCGGGGGAGGGTTCACATGGCTACACCTTC.

This clone was picked up one time. This sequence joins TRBV2 and TRBJ1-2; TRBD1 matches at 10 bases. Germline values: CDR1 SNHLY, CDR2 FYNNEI. The CDR3 loop spans 14 amino acids. V was pared by 5 bases and J by 6 bases, with 6 bases of the junction left unmatched. CDR3 amino acids: CASSRTGQGNGYTF. CDR3 coding DNA: TGTGCCAGCAGTCGTACGGGACAGGGGAATGGCTACACCTTC.

This clone has just one count. This chain uses TRBV5-1 with TRBJ2-7; 7 bases line up with TRBD1. This CDR3 has 13 amino acids. Unmatched junction bases numbered 5, after V lost 3 bases and J lost 5 bases. Germline V gives CDR1 SGHRS, CDR2 YFSETQ. CDR3 loop: CASSWPTGDEQYF. In nucleotides, the CDR3 is TGCGCCAGCAGCTGGCCCACAGGGGACGAGCAGTACTTC.

With regard to this clone: Different DNA sequences within this sample yield the same CDR3. The V call is TRBV18, the J call TRBJ1-1, with D unclear. The CDR3 consists of 13 residues. Per the germline V gene, CDR1 is KGHSH and CDR2 is LQKENI. The ends were cut back, 1 base at V and 1 base at J, with 4 bases in the middle. CDR3 bases: TGTGCCAGCTCACCACAGGGGAACACTGAAGCTTTCTTT. Translated: CASSPQGNTEAFF.

The rearrangement joins TRBV19 to TRBJ2-7; 13 bases line up with TRBD2. Germline V gene sequence: CDR1 LNHDA, CDR2 SQIVND (reference sequence). The V segment lost 4 bases and the J segment 7 bases; nucleotides outside the gene matches: 7. The CDR3 contains 15 residues. CDR3 sequence: CASSTSPGLAGEQYF. The CDR3 nucleotides read TGTGCCAGTAGTACCTCTCCGGGACTAGCGGGGGAGCAGTACTTC. The whole variable domain, filled in from reference TRBV19 and TRBJ2-7, reads DGGITQSPKYLFRKEGQNVTLSCEQNLNHDAMYWYRQDPGQGLRLIYYSQIVNDFQKGDIAEGYSVSREKKESFPLTVTSAQKNPTAFYLCASSTSPGLAGEQYFGPGTRLTVT.